These T cell receptor beta chains were read from a single sample in a study of long-term antiretroviral therapy in people with HIV. TCRdb's copy holds only in-frame clones and misses some; the assay was immunoSEQ multiplex PCR. Here the sample spans about 21,000 clones, 82% being singletons. The input for sequencing was unsorted PBMCs, taken at the start of antiretroviral therapy. The origin of the receptors is a man aged 50 to 59 with HIV. Both conserved end residues are part of each CDR3. Fields, in order: J gene, V gene, D gene, clone size, CDR3 protein, CDR3 DNA. The D gene is left open where the match is weak. Size is stated for part of the rows, as once, few or many counts, or as a class when the clone is expanded.

j_gene: TRBJ1-1
v_gene: TRBV15
d_gene: -
abundance: -
CDR3aa: CATSRDGASLKNTEAFF
CDR3nt: TGTGCCACCAGCAGAGATGGGGCCAGCCTGAAGAACACTGAAGCTTTCTTT

j_gene: TRBJ2-3
v_gene: TRBV18
d_gene: -
abundance: -
CDR3aa: CASSPSTDTQYF
CDR3nt: TGTGCCAGCTCACCAAGCACAGATACGCAGTATTTT

j_gene: TRBJ1-1
v_gene: TRBV9
d_gene: -
abundance: -
CDR3aa: CASSVVGGAMNTEAFF
CDR3nt: TGTGCCAGCAGCGTAGTAGGGGGGGCGATGAACACTGAAGCTTTCTTT

j_gene: TRBJ1-1
v_gene: TRBV6-6
d_gene: TRBD1
abundance: -
CDR3aa: CASFLGQGTLNTEAFF
CDR3nt: TGTGCCAGCTTCCTGGGACAGGGGACGCTGAACACTGAAGCTTTCTTT

j_gene: TRBJ2-7
v_gene: TRBV2
d_gene: TRBD1
abundance: -
CDR3aa: CASSDFGQGAFYEQYF
CDR3nt: TGTGCCAGCAGTGATTTCGGACAGGGAGCCTTCTACGAGCAGTACTTC

j_gene: TRBJ2-7
v_gene: TRBV14
d_gene: -
abundance: -
CDR3aa: CASSQGTDSNFYEQYF
CDR3nt: TGTGCCAGCAGCCAGGGAACGGACTCAAACTTCTACGAGCAGTACTTC

j_gene: TRBJ2-2
v_gene: TRBV10-3
d_gene: -
abundance: -
CDR3aa: CATQAISPGELFF
CDR3nt: TGTGCCACCCAGGCGATAAGTCCCGGGGAGCTGTTTTTT

j_gene: TRBJ1-1
v_gene: TRBV5-8
d_gene: -
abundance: -
CDR3aa: CASSHDPGQSSFF
CDR3nt: TGTGCCAGCAGTCACGACCCGGGACAAAGTAGTTTCTTT

j_gene: TRBJ2-2
v_gene: TRBV11-3
d_gene: -
abundance: -
CDR3aa: CASSLAWAVSTGELFF
CDR3nt: TGTGCCAGCAGCTTAGCCTGGGCGGTCAGTACCGGGGAGCTGTTTTTT

j_gene: TRBJ1-5
v_gene: TRBV6-1
d_gene: -
abundance: -
CDR3aa: CASSGHGAFQGPQHF
CDR3nt: TGTGCCAGCAGTGGACATGGGGCCTTTCAGGGGCCCCAGCATTTT

j_gene: TRBJ2-6
v_gene: TRBV5-8
d_gene: -
abundance: -
CDR3aa: CASSLQVISGANVLTF
CDR3nt: TGTGCCAGCAGCTTACAGGTGATCTCTGGGGCCAACGTCCTGACTTTC

j_gene: TRBJ2-2
v_gene: TRBV7-9
d_gene: -
abundance: -
CDR3aa: CASGTTAGRSGELFF
CDR3nt: TGTGCCAGCGGCACGACAGCGGGTAGATCCGGGGAGCTGTTTTTT

j_gene: TRBJ2-5
v_gene: TRBV14
d_gene: TRBD1
abundance: -
CDR3aa: CASSQGNRGSQYF
CDR3nt: TGTGCCAGCAGCCAAGGCAACAGGGGGTCCCAGTACTTC

j_gene: TRBJ2-6
v_gene: TRBV4-1
d_gene: -
abundance: few
CDR3aa: CASSQTRGVANVLTF
CDR3nt: TGCGCCAGCAGCCAAACGAGGGGTGTGGCCAACGTCCTGACTTTC

j_gene: TRBJ2-3
v_gene: TRBV2
d_gene: TRBD1
abundance: once
CDR3aa: CARRRQGAEDTQYF
CDR3nt: TGTGCCAGAAGGAGACAGGGGGCAGAAGATACGCAGTATTTT

j_gene: TRBJ2-7
v_gene: TRBV29-1
d_gene: -
abundance: -
CDR3aa: CSAILSYEQYF
CDR3nt: TGCAGCGCCATACTTTCCTACGAGCAGTACTTC

j_gene: TRBJ2-7
v_gene: TRBV11-1
d_gene: -
abundance: -
CDR3aa: CASSPEVSGPYEQYF
CDR3nt: TGTGCCAGCAGCCCCGAGGTCAGTGGGCCCTACGAGCAGTACTTC

j_gene: TRBJ2-1
v_gene: TRBV7-9
d_gene: TRBD2
abundance: -
CDR3aa: CASSRTSVNNEQFF
CDR3nt: TGTGCCAGCAGCCGGACTAGCGTTAACAATGAGCAGTTCTTC

j_gene: TRBJ2-3
v_gene: TRBV5-1
d_gene: TRBD1
abundance: -
CDR3aa: CASSLVGQGAGDTQYF
CDR3nt: TGCGCCAGCAGCTTGGTTGGACAGGGGGCCGGAGATACGCAGTATTTT

j_gene: TRBJ2-7
v_gene: TRBV28
d_gene: TRBD2
abundance: -
CDR3aa: CASNPIRGGPLGYEQYF
CDR3nt: TGTGCCAGCAACCCGATCCGGGGGGGGCCGTTAGGTTACGAGCAGTACTTC